The clone carrying this T cell receptor (beta chain) showed up just a few times. TCRdb reprocessed the RT-PCR reads via MiXCR and lists one record per CDR3 protein. In the table there are about 680,000 distinct CDR3 sequences, over 12% of which are singletons. The sample consisted of memory CD4+ T cells from blood. This receptor was obtained from a female donor in good health, serving as a healthy control.

CDR3 sequence (DNA): TGCGCCAGCAATGGCGGGAGAGAATACAATGAGCAGTTCTTC. It encodes CASNGGREYNEQFF. The J gene is TRBJ2-1, the V gene TRBV5-1, with 7 bases matching TRBD2. CDR3 length: 14 amino acids. Germline V gene lookup returns CDR1 SGHRS and CDR2 YFSETQ. Losses at the gene ends were 6 bases for V and 4 bases for J; bases not matched to a gene: 7.